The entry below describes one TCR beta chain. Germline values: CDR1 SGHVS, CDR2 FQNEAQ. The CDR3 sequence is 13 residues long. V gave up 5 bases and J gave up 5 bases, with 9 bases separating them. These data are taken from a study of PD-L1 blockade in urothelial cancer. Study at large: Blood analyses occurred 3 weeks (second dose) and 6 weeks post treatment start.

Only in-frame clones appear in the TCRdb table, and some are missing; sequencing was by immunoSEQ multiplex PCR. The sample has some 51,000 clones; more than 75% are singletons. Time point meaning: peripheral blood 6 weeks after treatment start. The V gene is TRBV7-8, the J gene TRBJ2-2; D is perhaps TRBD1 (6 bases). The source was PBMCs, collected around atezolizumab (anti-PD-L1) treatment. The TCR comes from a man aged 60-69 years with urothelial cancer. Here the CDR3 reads CASSAQGTGELFF. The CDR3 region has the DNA TGTGCCAGCAGCGCGCAGGGGACCGGGGAGCTGTTTTTT.